A selection of T cell receptor beta chains follows, all from one sample in a study of CXCR3-negative and CXCR3-positive naive CD8 T cells. For each CDR3 protein, TCRdb gives one entry from its re-call of the 5' RACE reads, without DNA. Across about 90,000 distinct CDR3 sequences, the top ten clones capture less than 0.85% of the sample. Source material: naive CXCR3+ CD8+ T cells from blood. The receptors originated from a human donor in good health. Some clones in this sample may be carry-over from other donors' samples. Each CDR3 is given with its conserved first and last residue.

V,J,length,CDR3
TRBV5-4,TRBJ2-2,17,CASSPGTGFETIGELFF
TRBV14,TRBJ2-2,19,CASTGSQTAYSANTGELFF
TRBV10-3,TRBJ2-7,14,CAAGDRKKSYEQYF
TRBV28,TRBJ1-4,14,CASRPHVSNEKLFF
TRBV9,TRBJ1-2,17,CASSPSGTGISGSGYTF
TRBV12-3/TRBV12-4,TRBJ1-1,14,CASSPGTKNTEAFF
TRBV7-8,TRBJ2-5,18,CASSLKGASGVNQETQYF
TRBV4-3,TRBJ2-3,15,CASSQDRATTDTQYF
TRBV6-4,TRBJ1-1,13,CASSDSWQSEAFF
TRBV20-1,TRBJ2-2,11,CSARASGELFF
TRBV5-1,TRBJ2-1,16,CASSLGWQGTNNEQFF
TRBV28,TRBJ2-5,20,CASSSRTVQRGGFREETQYF
TRBV5-4,TRBJ2-3,11,CASKSTDTQYF
TRBV7-9,TRBJ1-2,14,CASSSRGANYGYTF
TRBV6-5,TRBJ2-1,14,CASGRDFGYNEQFF
TRBV20-1,TRBJ2-7,14,CSARGEASRYEQYF
TRBV28,TRBJ2-1,16,CASSPLRGGAANEQFF
TRBV12-3/TRBV12-4,TRBJ2-2,18,CASSFFSYGVGNTGELFF
TRBV21-1,TRBJ2-6,16,CASNRTDNSGANVLTF
TRBV5-4,TRBJ2-7,14,CASSWGQGSYEQYF
TRBV6-6,TRBJ2-1,15,CASSYELAGGPWQFF
TRBV20-1,TRBJ1-1,13,CSADGQGGTEAFF
TRBV5-1,TRBJ1-2,14,CASSERDREYGYTF
TRBV28,TRBJ2-5,15,CASSFTDRREETQYF
TRBV20-1,TRBJ2-7,15,CSARVPSGMPYEQYF
TRBV28,TRBJ2-5,16,CASTLSDTSPGETQYF
TRBV7-9,TRBJ1-5,17,CASSSGQGGLGNQPQHF
TRBV25-1,TRBJ2-7,16,CASSEFFLADSYEQYF
TRBV5-4,TRBJ2-7,14,CASSLAGRTYEQYF
TRBV5-1,TRBJ1-6,18,CASSSSPRDSSYNSPLHF
TRBV28,TRBJ2-7,14,CASSFPSGGYEQYF
TRBV7-6,TRBJ2-7,15,CASSPWTGGSREQYF
TRBV29-1,TRBJ2-7,14,CSTKGGTGGNEQYF
TRBV4-2,TRBJ1-1,15,CASSQGVQGGAEAFF
TRBV7-6,TRBJ1-1,16,CASSSDMGGMNTEAFF
TRBV7-9,TRBJ2-3,13,CASSLEPRDTQYF
TRBV19,TRBJ2-7,15,CASSGNYGLLYEQYF
TRBV28,TRBJ1-1,12,CASLARGPEAFF
TRBV27,TRBJ2-1,17,CASSLLYSGSSYNEQFF
TRBV29-1,TRBJ2-5,15,CSAEPGTSEGETQYF
TRBV6-2/TRBV6-3,TRBJ1-5,14,CATERDLENQPQHF
TRBV6-5,TRBJ1-1,12,CASSREGTEAFF
TRBV13,TRBJ1-3,16,CASSPPDRSSGNTIYF
TRBV12-3/TRBV12-4,TRBJ2-1,14,CASSPGGGYNEQFF
TRBV29-1,TRBJ1-1,13,CSARTGLGTEAFF
TRBV19,TRBJ1-5,14,CASSGEGWDQPQHF
TRBV2,TRBJ2-7,14,CASSLTSGGYEQYF
TRBV28,TRBJ2-1,15,CARTEDRVSENEQFF
TRBV27,TRBJ1-1,15,CASSLFAGGGTEAFF
TRBV12-3/TRBV12-4,TRBJ2-1,15,CASSFGQGADNEQFF